This T cell receptor (beta chain) was identified during a study of cytomegalovirus exposure and HLA in healthy donors. The length of the CDR3 is 15 residues. CDR1 and CDR2 (germline): SGDLS, YYNGEE. The J segment lost 4 bases and the V segment lost 0 bases, leaving 3 bases of the junction unmatched. As for this clone: Within the sample, other DNA sequences also encode this same CDR3.

Both 60 Vbeta primers and 13 Jbeta primers went into the PCR. Sequencing used immunoSEQ multiplex PCR; TCRdb keeps in-frame clones, though not all of them. The sample holds 100,000 to 150,000 clones; about 78% are singletons and the top ten take around 4%. This sequence joins TRBV9 and TRBJ2-1; 8 bases line up with TRBD2. Sequenced sample: PBMCs. This TCR came from a man aged 25 to 40 in good health and CMV-seronegative. The CDR3 spells CASSVVGGAYNEQFF. As DNA, the CDR3 is TGTGCCAGCAGCGTAGTCGGGGGGGCTTACAATGAGCAGTTCTTC.